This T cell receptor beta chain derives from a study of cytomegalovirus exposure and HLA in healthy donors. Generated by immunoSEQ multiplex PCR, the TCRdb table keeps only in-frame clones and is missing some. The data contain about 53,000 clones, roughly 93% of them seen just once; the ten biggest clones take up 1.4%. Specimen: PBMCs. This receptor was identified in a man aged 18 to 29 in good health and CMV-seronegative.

CDR3 nucleotides: TGTGCCAGCAGTGAGGGCCCTGTGCGGGGGTCCTACGAGCAGTACTTC. This translates into CASSEGPVRGSYEQYF. V is TRBV2 and J is TRBJ2-7; 7 bases are shared with TRBD2. This CDR3 comprises 16 residues. The germline gives CDR1 SNHLY, CDR2 FYNNEI. The V gene end was trimmed by 3 bases and the J gene end by 1 base; junction bases not matched to a gene: 9.